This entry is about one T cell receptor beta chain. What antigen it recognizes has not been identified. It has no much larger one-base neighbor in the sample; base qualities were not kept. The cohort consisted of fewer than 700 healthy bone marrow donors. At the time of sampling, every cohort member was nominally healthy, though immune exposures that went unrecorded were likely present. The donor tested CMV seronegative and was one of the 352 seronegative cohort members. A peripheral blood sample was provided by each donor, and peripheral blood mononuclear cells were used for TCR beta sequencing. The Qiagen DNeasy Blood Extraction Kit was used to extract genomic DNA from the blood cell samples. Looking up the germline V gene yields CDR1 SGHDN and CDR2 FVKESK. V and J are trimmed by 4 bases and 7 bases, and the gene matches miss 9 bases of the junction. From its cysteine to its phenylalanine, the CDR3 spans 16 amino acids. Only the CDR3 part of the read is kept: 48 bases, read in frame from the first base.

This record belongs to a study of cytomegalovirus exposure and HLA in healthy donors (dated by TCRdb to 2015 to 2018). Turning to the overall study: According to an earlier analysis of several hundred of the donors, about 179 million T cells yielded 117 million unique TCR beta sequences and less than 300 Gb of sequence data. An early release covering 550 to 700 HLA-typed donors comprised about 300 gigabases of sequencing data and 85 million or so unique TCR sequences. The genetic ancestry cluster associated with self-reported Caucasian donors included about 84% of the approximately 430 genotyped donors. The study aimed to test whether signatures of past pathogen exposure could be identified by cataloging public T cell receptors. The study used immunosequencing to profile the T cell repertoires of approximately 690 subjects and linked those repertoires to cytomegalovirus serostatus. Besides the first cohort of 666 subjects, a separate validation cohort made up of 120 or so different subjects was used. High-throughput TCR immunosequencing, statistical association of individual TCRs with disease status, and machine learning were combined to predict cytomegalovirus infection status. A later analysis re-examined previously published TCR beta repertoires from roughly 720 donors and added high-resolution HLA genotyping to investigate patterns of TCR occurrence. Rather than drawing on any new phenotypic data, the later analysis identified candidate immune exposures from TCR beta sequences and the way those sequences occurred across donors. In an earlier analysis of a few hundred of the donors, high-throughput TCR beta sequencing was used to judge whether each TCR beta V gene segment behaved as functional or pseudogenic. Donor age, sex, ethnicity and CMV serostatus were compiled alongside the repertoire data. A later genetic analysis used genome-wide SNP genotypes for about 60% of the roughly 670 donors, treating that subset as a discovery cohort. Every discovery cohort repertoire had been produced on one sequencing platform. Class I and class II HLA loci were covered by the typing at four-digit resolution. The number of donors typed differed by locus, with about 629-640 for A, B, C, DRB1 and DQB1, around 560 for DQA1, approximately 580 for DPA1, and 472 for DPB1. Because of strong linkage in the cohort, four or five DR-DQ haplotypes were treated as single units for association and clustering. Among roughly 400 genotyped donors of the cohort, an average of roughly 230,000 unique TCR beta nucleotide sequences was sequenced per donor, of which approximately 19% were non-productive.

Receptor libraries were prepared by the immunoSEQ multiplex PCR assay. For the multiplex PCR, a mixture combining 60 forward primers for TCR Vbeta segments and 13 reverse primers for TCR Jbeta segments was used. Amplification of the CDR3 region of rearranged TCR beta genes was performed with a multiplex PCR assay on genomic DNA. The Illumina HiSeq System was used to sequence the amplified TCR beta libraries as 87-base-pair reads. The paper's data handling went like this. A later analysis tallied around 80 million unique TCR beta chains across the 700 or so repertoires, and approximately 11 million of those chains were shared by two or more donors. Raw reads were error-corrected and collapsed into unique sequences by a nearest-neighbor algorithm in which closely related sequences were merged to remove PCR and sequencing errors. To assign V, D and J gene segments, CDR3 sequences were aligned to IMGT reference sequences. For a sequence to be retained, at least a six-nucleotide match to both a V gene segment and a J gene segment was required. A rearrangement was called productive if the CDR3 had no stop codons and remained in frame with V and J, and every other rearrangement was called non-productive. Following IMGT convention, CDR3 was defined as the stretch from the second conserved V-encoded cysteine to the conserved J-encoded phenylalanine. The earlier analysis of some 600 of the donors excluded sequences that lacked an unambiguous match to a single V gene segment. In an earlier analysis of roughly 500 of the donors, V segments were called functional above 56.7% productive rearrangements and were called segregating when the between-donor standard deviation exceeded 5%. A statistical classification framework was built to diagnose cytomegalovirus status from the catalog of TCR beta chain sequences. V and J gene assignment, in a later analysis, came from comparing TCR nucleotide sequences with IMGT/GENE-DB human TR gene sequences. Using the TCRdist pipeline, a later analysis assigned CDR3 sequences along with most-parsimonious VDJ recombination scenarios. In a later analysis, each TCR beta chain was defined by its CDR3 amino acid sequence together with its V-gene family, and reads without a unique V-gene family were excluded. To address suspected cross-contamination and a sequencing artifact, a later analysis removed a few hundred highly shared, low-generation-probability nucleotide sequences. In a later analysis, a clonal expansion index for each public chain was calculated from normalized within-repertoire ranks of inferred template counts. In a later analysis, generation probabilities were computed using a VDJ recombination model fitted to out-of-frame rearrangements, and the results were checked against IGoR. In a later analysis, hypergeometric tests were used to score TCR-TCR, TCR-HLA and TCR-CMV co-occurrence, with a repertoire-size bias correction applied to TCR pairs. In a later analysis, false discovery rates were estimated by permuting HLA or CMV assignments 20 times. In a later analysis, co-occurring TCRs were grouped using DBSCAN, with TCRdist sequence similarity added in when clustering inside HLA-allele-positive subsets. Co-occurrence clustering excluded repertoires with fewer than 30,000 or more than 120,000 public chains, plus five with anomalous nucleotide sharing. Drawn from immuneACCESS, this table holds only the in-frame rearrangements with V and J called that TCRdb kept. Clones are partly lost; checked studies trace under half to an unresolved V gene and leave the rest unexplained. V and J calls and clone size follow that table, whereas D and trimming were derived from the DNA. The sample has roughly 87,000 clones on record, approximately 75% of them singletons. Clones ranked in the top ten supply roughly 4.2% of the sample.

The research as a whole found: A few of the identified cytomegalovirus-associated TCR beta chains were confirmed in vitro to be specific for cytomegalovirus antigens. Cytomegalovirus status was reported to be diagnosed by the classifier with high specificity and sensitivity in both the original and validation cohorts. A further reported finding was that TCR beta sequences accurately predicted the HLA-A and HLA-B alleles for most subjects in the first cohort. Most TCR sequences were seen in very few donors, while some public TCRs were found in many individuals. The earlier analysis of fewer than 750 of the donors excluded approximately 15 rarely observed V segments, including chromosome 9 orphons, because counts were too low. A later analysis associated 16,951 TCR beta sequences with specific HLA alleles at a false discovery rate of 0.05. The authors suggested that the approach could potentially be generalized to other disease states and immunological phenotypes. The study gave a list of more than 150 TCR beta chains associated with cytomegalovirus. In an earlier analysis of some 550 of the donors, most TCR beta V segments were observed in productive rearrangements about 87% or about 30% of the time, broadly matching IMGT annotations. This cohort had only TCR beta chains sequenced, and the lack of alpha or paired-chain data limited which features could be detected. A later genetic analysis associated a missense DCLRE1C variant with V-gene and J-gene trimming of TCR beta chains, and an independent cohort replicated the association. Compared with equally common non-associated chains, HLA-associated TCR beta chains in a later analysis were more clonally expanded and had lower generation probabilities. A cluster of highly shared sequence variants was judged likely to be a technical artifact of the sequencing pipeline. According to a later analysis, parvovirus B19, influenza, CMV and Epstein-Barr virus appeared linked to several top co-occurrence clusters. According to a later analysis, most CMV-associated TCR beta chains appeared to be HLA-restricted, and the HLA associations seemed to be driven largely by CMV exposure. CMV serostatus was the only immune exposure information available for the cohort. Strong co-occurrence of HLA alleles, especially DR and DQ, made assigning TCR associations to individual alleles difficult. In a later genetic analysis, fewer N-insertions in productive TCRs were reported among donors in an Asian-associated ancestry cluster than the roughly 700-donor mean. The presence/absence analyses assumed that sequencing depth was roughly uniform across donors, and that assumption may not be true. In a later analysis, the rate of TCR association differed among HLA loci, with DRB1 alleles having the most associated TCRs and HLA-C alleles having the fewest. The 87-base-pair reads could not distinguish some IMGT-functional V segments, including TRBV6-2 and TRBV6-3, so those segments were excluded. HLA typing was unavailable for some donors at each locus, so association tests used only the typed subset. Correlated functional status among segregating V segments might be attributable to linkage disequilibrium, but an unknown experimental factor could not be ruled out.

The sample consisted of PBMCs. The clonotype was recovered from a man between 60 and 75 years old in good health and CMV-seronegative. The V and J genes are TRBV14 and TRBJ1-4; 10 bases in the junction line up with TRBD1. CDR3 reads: CASSLGQGKRIEKLFF. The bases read TGTGCCAGCAGCCTGGGACAGGGGAAGCGTATTGAAAAACTGTTTTTT.